The clone carrying this TCR beta chain has more than one count but fewer than ten. Antigen: not known. This entry comes from a study of vaccination effects on CD4 cells after COVID-19. About the research overall: Post-vaccine sample collection fell at a median of 72 days after the second dose.

The CDR3 extends over 17 amino acids. Germline values: CDR1 LNHDA, CDR2 SQIVND (reference sequence). V shed 0 bases and J shed 5 bases, with 19 bases lying between them. Sequencing used immunoSEQ multiplex PCR; TCRdb keeps in-frame clones, though not all of them. The sample lists tens of thousands of clones, just under 75% occurring once. Findings of the study overall: In the late period after vaccination, infection- and vaccine-induced clones contracted markedly.

Under the ViraFEST assay, PBMC were stimulated with viral peptide pools so that antigen-specific CD4+ T cells expanded. Sequencing was performed afterwards. A roughly ten-day culture period preceded the isolation of CD4+ T cells. Participants each got two BNT162b2 or mRNA-1273 vaccine doses. The TCR comes from a human donor who received a COVID-19 vaccine. Sequencing used CD4+ T cells from PBMCs cultured with HCoV-229E spike peptides, obtained after COVID-19 vaccination. This chain uses TRBV19 with TRBJ1-2; unclear D gene. As DNA, the CDR3 is TGTGCCAGTAGTATAGATCTCTTCGGCCTACCCCGGTATGGCTACACCTTC. Its translation: CASSIDLFGLPRYGYTF. The full variable domain, in which reference TRBV19 and TRBJ1-2 provide the parts outside the CDR3, is DGGITQSPKYLFRKEGQNVTLSCEQNLNHDAMYWYRQDPGQGLRLIYYSQIVNDFQKGDIAEGYSVSREKKESFPLTVTSAQKNPTAFYLCASSIDLFGLPRYGYTFGSGTRLTVV.